The clone carrying this T cell receptor (beta chain) is medium-sized (0.01 to 0.1%) within its sample. The record originates from a study of CDR3 diversity in severe acne. Trimming took 4 bases from V and 2 from J, leaving 10 bases between them. The germline CDR1 and CDR2 sequences are SNHLY and FYNNEI. The length of the CDR3 is 14 residues. TCRdb reprocessed the PCR reads via MiXCR and lists one record per CDR3 protein. The table shows roughly 79,000 distinct CDR3 sequences, with approximately 49% occurring only once. This TCR was sampled from a male donor with severe acne vulgaris. The specimen sequenced was blood. The chain carries TRBV2 and TRBJ2-3; perhaps TRBD1 as D (5 bases). DNA for the CDR3: TGTGCCAGCAGTGCTGACAGCAACACAGATACGCAGTATTTT. Its translation is CASSADSNTDTQYF.